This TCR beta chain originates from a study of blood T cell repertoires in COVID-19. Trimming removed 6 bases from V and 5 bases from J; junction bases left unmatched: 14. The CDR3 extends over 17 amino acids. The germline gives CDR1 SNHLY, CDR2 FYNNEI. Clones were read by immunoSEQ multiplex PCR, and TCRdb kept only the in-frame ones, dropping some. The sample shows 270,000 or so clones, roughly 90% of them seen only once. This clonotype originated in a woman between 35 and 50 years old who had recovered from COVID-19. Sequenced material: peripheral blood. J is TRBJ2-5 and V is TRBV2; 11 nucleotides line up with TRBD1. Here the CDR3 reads CASSLKEPGQGGETQYF. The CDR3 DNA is TGTGCCAGCAGCCTAAAGGAGCCGGGACAGGGGGGTGAGACCCAGTACTTC.